Following are 31 T cell receptor beta chains from one sample sequenced in a study of shared clonotypes between healthy human individuals. Naive CD8 populations comprised CD45RO-negative cells positively selected for CCR7, excluding terminally differentiated effector memory CD45RA+ cells. The method was immunoSEQ multiplex PCR; TCRdb's version includes in-frame clones alone and lacks a portion of them. The sample includes some 2,100,000 clones, approximately 94% of them seen just once. The sequencing sample was made of naive CD8+ T cells from PBMCs. The origin of the receptors is a man younger than 35 in good health. Some clones in this sample may be carry-over from other donors' samples.

The chain is built from TRBV9 and TRBJ2-3; D tentatively fits TRBD1 or TRBD2 (7 bases each). The CDR3 has 18 residues. The germline CDR1 and CDR2 sequences are SGDLS and YYNGEE. V gave up 3 bases and J gave up 0 bases, with 20 bases separating them. The CDR3 DNA follows: TGTGCCAGCAGCGATCACCAGGGGGAGGGATCTAGCACAGATACGCAGTATTTT. It specifies CASSDHQGEGSSTDTQYF.

The CDR3 region has the DNA TGTGCCAGCAGAGACAGGAACAACTATGGCTACACCTTC. It translates to CASRDRNNYGYTF. The gene calls are TRBV27 and TRBJ1-2; D possibly corresponds to TRBD1 (6 bases). Per germline, CDR1 MNHEY and CDR2 SMNVEV (reference sequence). V lost 6 bases, J lost 2 bases, and 10 bases lay in between. The CDR3 has 13 residues.

V gene TRBV28 combines with J gene TRBJ2-1, with TRBD2 matching over 11 bases. Germline V CDR1 and CDR2: MDHEN, SYDVKM. CDR3 length: 17 residues. V lost 2 bases to trimming and J lost 8 bases; unmatched junction nucleotides: 11. This CDR3 reads CASSLSVVAGGPDEQFF. CDR3 DNA sequence: TGTGCCAGCAGTTTAAGTGTGGTAGCGGGAGGGCCGGATGAGCAGTTCTTC.

V and J are TRBV7-9 and TRBJ2-5; D call uncertain. The CDR3 is made up of 14 amino acids. The germline CDR1 and CDR2 sequences are SEHNR and FQNEAQ (reference sequence). Trimming shortened V by 2 bases and J by 1 base, and 8 bases separated the two germline ends. The CDR3: CASSLIGSQETQYF. DNA for the CDR3: TGTGCCAGCAGCTTAATTGGCTCCCAAGAGACCCAGTACTTC.

The rearrangement joins TRBV19 to TRBJ1-1; D might be TRBD1 (6 bases). V lost 3 bases, J lost 3 bases, and 11 bases lay in between. The germline CDR1 and CDR2 sequences are LNHDA and SQIVND (reference sequence). CDR3 length: 14 amino acids. The CDR3 nucleotides read TGTGCCAGTAGTATCCTTCAGGGGCACACTGAAGCTTTCTTT. This encodes CASSILQGHTEAFF.

The V and J genes are TRBV18 and TRBJ1-5, with 9 bases matching TRBD1. Trimming at V came to 4 bases and at J to 2 bases, leaving 12 bases not matched to a gene. The germline V gene has CDR1 KGHSH and CDR2 LQKENI. The CDR3 length is 18 residues. CDR3 region: CASSLDRGLGSGNQPQHF. CDR3 DNA: TGTGCCAGCTCACTGGACAGGGGACTGGGTTCCGGCAATCAGCCCCAGCATTTT.

The CDR3: CASSELAGPVAGELFF. The CDR3, as DNA: TGTGCCAGCAGCGAACTAGCGGGCCCAGTTGCCGGGGAGCTGTTTTTT. The chain links TRBV9 to TRBJ2-2, with TRBD2 matching 9 bases. Trimming cost V 3 bases and J 6 bases; bases outside gene matches: 9. Germline-derived CDR1 and CDR2 are SGDLS and YYNGEE. The CDR3 covers 16 residues.

The V and J genes are TRBV28 and TRBJ1-1, with TRBD1 identical over 7 bases. Germline CDR1 is MDHEN and CDR2 is SYDVKM. Germline trimming cut 2 bases from V and 5 bases from J; bases unmatched to any gene: 11. The length of the CDR3 is 16 residues. CDR3 sequence: CASSLRQGDRGTEAFF. The CDR3 nucleotides read TGTGCCAGCAGTTTACGGCAGGGGGATCGAGGAACTGAAGCTTTCTTT.

Comment on this clone: One end of the junction fails to match germline, which may point to a read error. The chain recombines TRBV7-8 with TRBJ1-3; D unresolved. The CDR3 has 12 amino acids. CDR1 and CDR2 (germline): SGHVS, FQNEAQ. The CDR3 coding sequence is TGTGCCAGCAGGCCAAGGGTCCTGGATATTCGATTT. Translating gives CASRPRVLDIRF.

This sequence joins TRBV9 and TRBJ2-7; 8 nucleotides agree with TRBD1. The ends lost 3 bases at V and 0 bases at J; junction bases unmatched: 5. CDR3 length: 15 amino acids. The germline V gene encodes CDR1 SGDLS and CDR2 YYNGEE. CDR3 coding DNA: TGTGCCAGCAGCGGTGGGACAGGACTCTCCTACGAGCAGTACTTC. Translating gives CASSGGTGLSYEQYF.

The sample holds one count of this clone. The same CDR3 also results from other DNA sequences found in this sample. The gene calls are TRBV19 and TRBJ1-1; D remains ambiguous. The CDR3 spans 12 residues. The germline gives CDR1 LNHDA, CDR2 SQIVND (reference sequence). The V gene lost 5 bases and the J gene lost 1 base, with 5 bases spanning the gap. CDR3 bases: TGTGCCAGTAGTGCTTGGAACACTGAAGCTTTCTTT. Residues: CASSAWNTEAFF.

The chain uses TRBV4-1 and TRBJ2-7, with D unresolved. The length of the CDR3 is 14 residues. V was shortened by 0 bases and J by 1 base, with 7 bases between the two germline ends. Germline loops: CDR1 MGHRA, CDR2 YSYEKL. The CDR3 loop is CASSQELQSYEQYF. As DNA, the CDR3 is TGCGCCAGCAGCCAAGAGCTACAGTCCTACGAGCAGTACTTC.

V is TRBV20-1 and J is TRBJ2-5; D not certain. CDR1 is DFQATT, CDR2 SNEGSKA, per germline (reference sequence). CDR3 length: 11 residues. V was cut by 5 bases and J by 6 bases, with 10 bases left in between. This CDR3 reads CSASPLKTQYF. The CDR3 DNA is TGCAGTGCTTCTCCCCTTAAGACCCAGTACTTC.

CDR3 protein: CASSRTRDRGGNEQFF. CDR3 nucleotides: TGTGCCAGCTCACGCACAAGGGACAGGGGGGGGAATGAGCAGTTCTTC. V is TRBV18 and J is TRBJ2-1; 11 bases are shared with TRBD1. The germline gives CDR1 KGHSH, CDR2 LQKENI. Trimming at V came to 4 bases and at J to 7 bases, leaving 9 bases not matched to a gene. The CDR3 has 16 amino acids.

The gene calls are TRBV27 and TRBJ1-2; 7 bases map to TRBD1. The CDR3 is 14 residues long. CDR1 MNHEY and CDR2 SMNVEV come from the germline V gene (reference sequence). J was trimmed by 2 bases and V by 5 bases; bases with no gene match: 5. CDR3 coding DNA: TGTGCCAGCAGTACGAGACAGGGAAACTATGGCTACACCTTC. Amino acids: CASSTRQGNYGYTF.

This clone was observed a few times. Other DNA variants within this sample encode the same CDR3. The V gene is TRBV10-2, the J gene TRBJ1-2; D gene uncertain. Germline V gene lookup returns CDR1 WSHSY and CDR2 SAAADI. The CDR3 is 11 amino acids. Trimming left V 6 bases short and J 5 bases short, with 7 bases between. The CDR3 region is CASSEGYGYTF. As DNA, the CDR3 is TGCGCCAGCAGCGAAGGGTATGGCTACACCTTC.

The chain employs TRBV9 and TRBJ2-1; 9 bases fit TRBD1. The CDR3 length is 15 residues. The V gene end was trimmed by 3 bases and the J gene end by 8 bases; junction bases not matched to a gene: 9. CDR1 is SGDLS and CDR2 is YYNGEE in the germline V gene. CDR3 nucleotide sequence: TGTGCCAGCAGCGCCCGGGACAGGGAGAGCGATGAGCAGTTCTTC. It encodes CASSARDRESDEQFF.

This clone was observed a single time. The chain joins TRBV5-6 to TRBJ1-4; D ambiguous. The CDR3 totals 16 residues. The V and J ends lost 1 base and 4 bases respectively, with 14 bases between them. CDR1 is SGHDT, CDR2 YYEEEE, per germline. For the CDR3, the DNA is TGTGCCAGCAGCTTGTGGACGGGGAGGAATAATGAAAAACTGTTTTTT. Its protein product is CASSLWTGRNNEKLFF.

The chain combines TRBV28 with TRBJ2-7; D may be TRBD1 or TRBD2 (5 bases each). The CDR3 is 14 residues long. V shed 3 bases and J shed 4 bases, with 13 bases lying between them. Germline V lookup: CDR1 MDHEN, CDR2 SYDVKM. CDR3 loop: CASSLLGGGYEQYF. The CDR3 DNA reads as TGTGCCAGCAGTTTGTTGGGTGGGGGTTACGAGCAGTACTTC.

This clone was seen a handful of times. The V gene is TRBV27, the J gene TRBJ2-1; D gene ambiguous. The CDR3 totals 15 residues. V was trimmed by 3 bases and J by 0 bases, leaving 9 bases between them. The germline V gene encodes CDR1 MNHEY and CDR2 SMNVEV (reference sequence). Here the CDR3 DNA reads TGTGCCAGCAGTTTTTCCCCCCCCTCCTACAATGAGCAGTTCTTC. Translating gives CASSFSPPSYNEQFF.

The rearrangement links TRBV5-4 to TRBJ1-4; no reliable D call. The CDR3 contains 17 residues. Germline-derived CDR1 and CDR2 are SGHNT and YYREEE (reference sequence). Trimming removed 4 bases from V and 5 bases from J, with 21 bases in between. CDR3 region: CASSARGGIPANEKLFF. CDR3 DNA sequence: TGTGCCAGCAGCGCGCGAGGAGGGATCCCTGCCAATGAAAAACTGTTTTTT.

The V gene is TRBV5-4, the J gene TRBJ1-4, with D unresolved. This CDR3 spans 15 amino acids. V gave up 5 bases and J gave up 3 bases, with 14 bases separating them. Looked up from germline, CDR1 is SGHNT and CDR2 is YYREEE (reference sequence). CDR3 amino acids: CASSPGLISNEKLFF. The DNA for the CDR3 is TGTGCCAGCAGTCCCGGACTAATATCTAATGAAAAACTGTTTTTT.

The chain recombines TRBV7-8 with TRBJ2-1; D might be TRBD1 or TRBD2, each matching 5 bases. CDR3 size: 13 residues. Germline CDR1 and CDR2: SGHVS and FQNEAQ. V was clipped by 4 bases and J by 6 bases, with 10 bases between them. The CDR3 reads CASSWGMLNEQFF. In DNA form, the CDR3 reads TGTGCCAGCAGCTGGGGGATGCTCAATGAGCAGTTCTTC.

The V gene is TRBV15, the J gene TRBJ1-5, with 8 nucleotides matching TRBD1. The CDR3 is 18 amino acids. Germline-derived CDR1 and CDR2 are LNHNV and YYDKDF (reference sequence). J lost 0 bases, V lost 5 bases, and 12 bases had no gene match. The CDR3 DNA is TGTGCCACCAGCCGGGACAGGTACTTGGGGGATAGCAATCAGCCCCAGCATTTT. It encodes CATSRDRYLGDSNQPQHF.

This clone was counted between two and nine times. This chain links TRBV10-3 with TRBJ1-1; 9 bases align to TRBD1. The CDR3 covers 15 residues. The V and J ends lost 4 bases and 5 bases, in that order; junction bases with no gene match: 8. Per germline, CDR1 ENHRY and CDR2 SYGVKD. The CDR3 region has the DNA TGTGCCATCAGTGTACCGGGACAGGGATGGACTGAAGCTTTCTTT. It is translated as CAISVPGQGWTEAFF.

The chain has TRBV9 and TRBJ2-7; perhaps TRBD1 as D (6 bases). The length of the CDR3 is 17 residues. Trimming stripped 4 bases from V and 4 bases from J, with 24 bases between. CDR1 and CDR2 from the germline V gene are SGDLS and YYNGEE. Here the CDR3 DNA reads TGTGCCAGCAGCCCCGACCCCTCCGGCGGACAGAAGTACGAGCAGTACTTC. Translated, it gives CASSPDPSGGQKYEQYF.

This chain joins TRBV9 and TRBJ2-2; D remains unclear. In germline, CDR1 is SGDLS, CDR2 YYNGEE. The length of the CDR3 is 16 residues. The V and J ends lost 0 bases and 4 bases respectively, with 13 bases between them. DNA of the CDR3: TGTGCCAGCAGCGTAGGGATTGGAACAACCACCGGGGAGCTGTTTTTT. Its translation is CASSVGIGTTTGELFF.

This clone was found a few times. This rearrangement joins TRBV7-6 to TRBJ1-1; D not resolved. The length of the CDR3 is 14 residues. Germline-derived CDR1 and CDR2 are SGHVS and FNYEAQ. V lost 3 bases, J lost 0 bases, and 8 bases lay in between. The CDR3 sequence is CASSLYSLNTEAFF. The CDR3 DNA reads TGTGCCAGCAGCTTGTACAGCCTGAACACTGAAGCTTTCTTT.

This chain links TRBV12-5 with TRBJ1-1; a possible D gene is TRBD1 (6 bases). Germline V gene lookup returns CDR1 LGHNT and CDR2 FRNRAP. There are 14 residues in the CDR3. Trimming took off 6 bases at V and 1 base at J, with 12 bases between the two ends. The CDR3 DNA reads TGTGCTAGTGGGACAGGTGAGGGGAACACTGAAGCTTTCTTT. Translated: CASGTGEGNTEAFF.

The rearrangement uses TRBV6-6 and TRBJ2-5; D tentatively fits TRBD1 or TRBD2 (5 bases each). Germline V gene sequence: CDR1 MNHNY, CDR2 SVGAGI (reference sequence). The CDR3 contains 14 residues. V dropped 7 bases and J dropped 1 base, with 13 bases sitting between them. The CDR3 region is CASTPGAFQETQYF. The CDR3 bases are TGTGCCAGCACTCCCGGGGCGTTCCAAGAGACCCAGTACTTC.

This chain links TRBV19 with TRBJ2-1; TRBD2 matches 7 bases. Looked up from germline, CDR1 is LNHDA and CDR2 is SQIVND (reference sequence). This CDR3 has 14 amino acids. V shed 5 bases, J shed 7 bases, and the junction held 8 bases outside the gene matches. CDR3 nucleotide sequence: TGTGCCAGTAGTTGGGGGGAGGGATCAAATGAGCAGTTCTTC. Its translation: CASSWGEGSNEQFF.